This T cell receptor (beta chain) stems from a study of blood T cell repertoires in COVID-19. Study-level information: PBMCs, B-cell-depleted T cells, or T cells were the source of the cDNA or gDNA that made up the material.

The CDR3 is 16 residues long. Per germline, CDR1 SGHDT and CDR2 YYEEEE. V lost 0 bases to trimming and J lost 3 bases; unmatched junction nucleotides: 3. Sequencing was performed with immunoSEQ multiplex PCR; in TCRdb, only in-frame clones are kept and a portion is missing. The sample holds 310,000 or so clones, roughly 82% seen once. This chain connects TRBV5-6 to TRBJ2-1; 10 nucleotides match TRBD2. Sequenced sample: peripheral blood. The origin of this receptor is a woman aged 50 to 60 with acute or convalescent COVID-19. The CDR3 here is CASSLAWTSGYNEQFF. In nucleotides, the CDR3 is TGTGCCAGCAGCTTGGCCTGGACTAGCGGCTACAATGAGCAGTTCTTC.